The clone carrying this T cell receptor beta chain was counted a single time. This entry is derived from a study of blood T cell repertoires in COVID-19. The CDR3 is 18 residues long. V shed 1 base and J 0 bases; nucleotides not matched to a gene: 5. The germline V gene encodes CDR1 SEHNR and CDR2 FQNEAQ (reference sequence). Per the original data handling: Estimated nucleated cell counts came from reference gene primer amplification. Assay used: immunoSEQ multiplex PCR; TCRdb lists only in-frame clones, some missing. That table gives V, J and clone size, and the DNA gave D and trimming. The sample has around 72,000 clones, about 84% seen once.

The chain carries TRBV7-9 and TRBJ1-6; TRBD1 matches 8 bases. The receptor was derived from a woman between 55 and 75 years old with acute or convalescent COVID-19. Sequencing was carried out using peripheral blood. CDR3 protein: CASSLGGQASSYNSPLHF. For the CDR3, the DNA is TGTGCCAGCAGCTTAGGGGGACAGGCCAGCTCCTATAATTCACCCCTCCACTTT.